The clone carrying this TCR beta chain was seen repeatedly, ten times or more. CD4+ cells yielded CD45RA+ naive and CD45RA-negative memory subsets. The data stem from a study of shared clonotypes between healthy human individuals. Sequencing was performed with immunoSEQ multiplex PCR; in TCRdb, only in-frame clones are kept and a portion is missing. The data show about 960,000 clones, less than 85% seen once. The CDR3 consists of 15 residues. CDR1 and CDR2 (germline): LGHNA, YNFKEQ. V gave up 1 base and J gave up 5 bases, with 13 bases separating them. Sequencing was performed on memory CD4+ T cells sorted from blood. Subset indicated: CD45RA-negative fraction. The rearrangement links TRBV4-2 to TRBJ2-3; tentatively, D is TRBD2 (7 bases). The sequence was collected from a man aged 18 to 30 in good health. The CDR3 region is CASSQGKGGEDTQYF. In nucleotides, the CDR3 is TGTGCCAGCAGCCAAGGGAAGGGGGGGGAAGATACGCAGTATTTT.